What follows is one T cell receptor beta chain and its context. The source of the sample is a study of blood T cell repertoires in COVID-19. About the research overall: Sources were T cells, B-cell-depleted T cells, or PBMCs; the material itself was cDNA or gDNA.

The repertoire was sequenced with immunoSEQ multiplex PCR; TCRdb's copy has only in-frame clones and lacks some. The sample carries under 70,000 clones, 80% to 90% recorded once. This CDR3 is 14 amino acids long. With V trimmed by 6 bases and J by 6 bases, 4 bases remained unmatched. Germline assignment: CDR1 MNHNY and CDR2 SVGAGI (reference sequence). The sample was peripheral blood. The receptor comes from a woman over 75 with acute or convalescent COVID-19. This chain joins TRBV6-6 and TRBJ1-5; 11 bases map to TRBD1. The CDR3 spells CASRGQGGSQPQHF. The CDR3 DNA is TGTGCCAGCAGGGGACAGGGGGGAAGTCAGCCCCAGCATTTT.